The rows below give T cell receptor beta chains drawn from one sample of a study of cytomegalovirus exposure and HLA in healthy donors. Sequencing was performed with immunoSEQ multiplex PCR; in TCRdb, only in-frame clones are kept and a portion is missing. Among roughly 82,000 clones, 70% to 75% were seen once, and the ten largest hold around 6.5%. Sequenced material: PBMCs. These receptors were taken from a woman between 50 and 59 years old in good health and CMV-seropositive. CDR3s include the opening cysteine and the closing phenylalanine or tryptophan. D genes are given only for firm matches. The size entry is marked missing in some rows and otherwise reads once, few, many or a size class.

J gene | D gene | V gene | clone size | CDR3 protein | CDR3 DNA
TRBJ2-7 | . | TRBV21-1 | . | CASSSTGLQYF | TGTGCCAGCAGCAGTACAGGGTTGCAGTACTTC
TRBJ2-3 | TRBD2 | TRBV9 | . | CASSPLAGASTDTQYF | TGTGCCAGCAGCCCACTAGCGGGAGCTAGCACAGATACGCAGTATTTT
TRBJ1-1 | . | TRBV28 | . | CASSSRNSRGAFF | TGTGCCAGCAGTTCCCGCAACAGCCGGGGGGCTTTCTTT
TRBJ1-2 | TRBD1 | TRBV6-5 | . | CASSYPTGTGNYGYTF | TGTGCCAGCAGTTACCCTACCGGGACAGGCAACTATGGCTACACCTTC
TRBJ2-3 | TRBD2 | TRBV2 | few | CASSGTSTSTDTQYF | TGTGCCAGCAGTGGGACTAGCACTAGCACAGATACGCAGTATTTT
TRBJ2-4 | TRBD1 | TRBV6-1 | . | CASSNRDRINIQYF | TGTGCCAGCAGCAACCGGGACAGGATCAACATTCAGTACTTC
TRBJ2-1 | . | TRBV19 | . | CASKRADSSYNEQFF | TGTGCCAGTAAGCGAGCGGATAGCTCCTACAATGAGCAGTTCTTC
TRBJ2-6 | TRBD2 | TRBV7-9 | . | CASSPGPEREISGANVLTF | TGTGCCAGCAGCCCAGGACCGGAGCGGGAGATCTCCGGGGCCAACGTCCTGACTTTC
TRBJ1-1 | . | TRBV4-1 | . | CASSREGSSTEAFF | TGCGCCAGCAGCCGTGAGGGTTCAAGCACTGAAGCTTTCTTT
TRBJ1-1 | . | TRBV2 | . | CASSEARRAEAFF | TGTGCCAGCAGTGAGGCTCGGCGGGCTGAAGCTTTCTTT
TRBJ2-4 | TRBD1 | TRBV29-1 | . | CSFRQGHIQYF | TGCAGCTTTCGACAGGGGCACATTCAGTACTTC
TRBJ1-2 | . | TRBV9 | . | CASSVAQGSYGYTF | TGTGCCAGCAGCGTAGCTCAGGGCTCCTATGGCTACACCTTC
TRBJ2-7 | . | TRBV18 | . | CASSPPAGEQYF | TGTGCCAGCTCACCACCGGCAGGTGAGCAGTACTTC
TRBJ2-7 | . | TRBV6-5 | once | CASSPTGTYYEQYF | TGTGCCAGCAGCCCTACAGGGACCTACTACGAGCAGTACTTC
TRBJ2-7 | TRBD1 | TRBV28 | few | CASSRSGTGLNYEQYF | TGTGCCAGCAGTCGATCGGGGACAGGACTTAACTACGAGCAGTACTTC
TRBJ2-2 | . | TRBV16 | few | CASSQSSPRQLFF | TGTGCCAGCAGCCAATCCTCGCCTAGGCAGCTGTTTTTT
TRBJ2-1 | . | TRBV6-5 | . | CASSYNPSDNEQFF | TGTGCCAGCAGTTACAACCCAAGTGACAACGAGCAGTTCTTC
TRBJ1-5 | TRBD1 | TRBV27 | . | CASRLTGTGGNPQHF | TGTGCCAGCAGGCTAACCGGGACAGGGGGTAACCCCCAGCATTTT
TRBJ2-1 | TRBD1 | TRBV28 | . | CASSLTTGGRNEQFF | TGTGCCAGCAGTCTTACAACAGGGGGCCGGAATGAGCAGTTCTTC
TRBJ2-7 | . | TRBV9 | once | CASSVDVGQNYEQYF | TGTGCCAGCAGCGTAGATGTTGGGCAGAACTACGAGCAGTACTTC
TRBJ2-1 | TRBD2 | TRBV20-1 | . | CSALGTTQQFF | TGCAGTGCCTTGGGGACTACCCAGCAGTTCTTC
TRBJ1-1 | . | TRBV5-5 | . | CASSLVQGTEAFF | TGTGCCAGCAGCTTGGTACAGGGCACTGAAGCTTTCTTT
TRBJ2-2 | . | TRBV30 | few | CAWSSAGWTGELFF | TGTGCCTGGAGTTCGGCAGGGTGGACCGGGGAGCTGTTTTTT
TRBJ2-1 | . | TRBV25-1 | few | CASSRVVEQFF | TGTGCCAGCAGTCGGGTCGTGGAGCAGTTCTTC
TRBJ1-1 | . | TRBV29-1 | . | CSVADRMNTEAFF | TGCAGCGTTGCCGACAGGATGAACACTGAAGCTTTCTTT
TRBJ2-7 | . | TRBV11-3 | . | CASSLEARAYEQYF | TGTGCCAGCAGCTTAGAAGCCAGGGCCTACGAGCAGTACTTC
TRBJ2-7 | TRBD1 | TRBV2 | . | CAITGQYEQYF | TGTGCCATCACGGGACAGTACGAGCAGTACTTC
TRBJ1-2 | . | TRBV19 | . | CASRFGVGAYGYTF | TGTGCCAGTAGGTTCGGTGTAGGGGCCTATGGCTACACCTTC
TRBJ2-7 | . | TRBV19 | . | CASKDSYEQYF | TGTGCCAGTAAAGACAGCTACGAGCAGTACTTC
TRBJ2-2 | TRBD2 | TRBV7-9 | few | CASSSGLAGAGELFF | TGTGCCAGCAGCTCGGGACTAGCGGGCGCCGGGGAGCTGTTTTTT
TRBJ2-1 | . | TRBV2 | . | CASSESRVAVNEQFF | TGTGCCAGCAGTGAAAGCAGGGTTGCTGTCAATGAGCAGTTCTTC
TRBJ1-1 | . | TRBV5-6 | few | CASSLEELETEAFF | TGTGCCAGCAGCTTGGAAGAGTTGGAGACTGAAGCTTTCTTT
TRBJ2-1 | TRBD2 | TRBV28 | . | CASSSLAGGPGRGNEQFF | TGTGCCAGCAGTTCACTAGCGGGAGGGCCGGGGAGGGGCAATGAGCAGTTCTTC
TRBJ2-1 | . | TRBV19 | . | CASSDQDKATYNEQFF | TGTGCCAGTAGTGACCAGGACAAGGCCACCTACAATGAGCAGTTCTTC
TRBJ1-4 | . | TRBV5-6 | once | CASSHRGEEKLFF | TGTGCCAGCAGCCATAGGGGTGAGGAAAAACTGTTTTTT
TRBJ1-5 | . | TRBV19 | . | CASSIGSAQPQHF | TGTGCCAGTAGTATAGGGAGTGCTCAGCCCCAGCATTTT
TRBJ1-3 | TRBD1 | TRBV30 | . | CAWGQGPPSGNTIYF | TGTGCCTGGGGACAGGGGCCCCCCTCTGGAAACACCATATATTTT
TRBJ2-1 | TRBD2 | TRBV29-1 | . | CSGTRLAGVVEQFF | TGCAGCGGAACAAGACTAGCGGGAGTCGTTGAGCAGTTCTTC
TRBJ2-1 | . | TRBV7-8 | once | CASSFDQGRSEQFF | TGTGCCAGCAGCTTTGACCAGGGCAGGAGTGAGCAGTTCTTC
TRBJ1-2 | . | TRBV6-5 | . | CASRNTGSYGYTF | TGTGCCAGCAGAAACACAGGAAGCTATGGCTACACCTTC
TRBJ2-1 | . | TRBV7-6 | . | CASSLGSRNNEQFF | TGTGCCAGCAGCTTAGGGTCGCGGAACAATGAGCAGTTCTTC
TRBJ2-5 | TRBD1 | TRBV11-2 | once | CASSFGTGETQYF | TGTGCCAGCAGCTTCGGGACAGGGGAGACCCAGTACTTC
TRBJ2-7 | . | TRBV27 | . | CATRAGILNEQYF | TGTGCCACCAGGGCAGGGATTCTAAACGAGCAGTACTTC
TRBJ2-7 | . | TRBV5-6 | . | CASSGPPQGLDEQYF | TGTGCCAGCAGTGGTCCTCCTCAGGGGCTCGACGAGCAGTACTTC
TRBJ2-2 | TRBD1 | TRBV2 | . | CASSGVQGVAGELFF | TGTGCCAGCAGTGGGGTACAGGGGGTAGCCGGGGAGCTGTTTTTT
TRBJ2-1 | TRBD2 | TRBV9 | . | CASSPIGLAGKEQFF | TGTGCCAGCAGCCCCATCGGACTAGCGGGGAAGGAGCAGTTCTTC